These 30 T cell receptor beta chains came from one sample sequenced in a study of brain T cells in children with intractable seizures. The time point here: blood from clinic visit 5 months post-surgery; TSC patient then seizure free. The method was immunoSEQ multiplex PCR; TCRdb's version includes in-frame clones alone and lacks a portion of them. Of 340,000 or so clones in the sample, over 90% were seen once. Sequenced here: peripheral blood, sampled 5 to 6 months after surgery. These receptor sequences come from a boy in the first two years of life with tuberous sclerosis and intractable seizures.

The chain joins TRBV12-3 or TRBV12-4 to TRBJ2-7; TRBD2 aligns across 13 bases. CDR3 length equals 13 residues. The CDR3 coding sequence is TGTGCTATCGGACTAGCGGGGGTCTACGAGCAGTACTTC. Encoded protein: CAIGLAGVYEQYF.

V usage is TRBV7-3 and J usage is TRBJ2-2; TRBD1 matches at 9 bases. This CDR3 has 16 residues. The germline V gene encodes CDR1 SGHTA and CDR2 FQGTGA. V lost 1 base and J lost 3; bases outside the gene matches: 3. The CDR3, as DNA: TGTGCCAGCAGCTTAAGCGGGACAGGGTACACCGGGGAGCTGTTTTTT. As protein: CASSLSGTGYTGELFF. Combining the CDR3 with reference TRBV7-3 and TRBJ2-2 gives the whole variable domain GAGVSQTPSNKVTEKGKYVELRCDPISGHTALYWYRQSLGQGPEFLIYFQGTGAADDSGLPNDRFFAVRPEGSVSTLKIQRTERGDSAVYLCASSLSGTGYTGELFFGEGSRLTVL.

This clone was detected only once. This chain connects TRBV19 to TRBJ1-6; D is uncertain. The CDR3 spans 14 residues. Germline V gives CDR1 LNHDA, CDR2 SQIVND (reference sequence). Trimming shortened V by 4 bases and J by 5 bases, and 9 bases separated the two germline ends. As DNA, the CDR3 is TGTGCCAGTAGTAGACTGGCAGATAATTCACCCCTCCACTTT. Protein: CASSRLADNSPLHF.

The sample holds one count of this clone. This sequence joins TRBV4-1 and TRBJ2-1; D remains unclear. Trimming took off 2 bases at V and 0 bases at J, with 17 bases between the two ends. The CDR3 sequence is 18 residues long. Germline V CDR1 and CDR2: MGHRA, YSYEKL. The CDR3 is CASSQKTQPQSSYNEQFF. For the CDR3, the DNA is TGCGCCAGCAGCCAAAAGACACAACCCCAGAGCTCCTACAATGAGCAGTTCTTC.

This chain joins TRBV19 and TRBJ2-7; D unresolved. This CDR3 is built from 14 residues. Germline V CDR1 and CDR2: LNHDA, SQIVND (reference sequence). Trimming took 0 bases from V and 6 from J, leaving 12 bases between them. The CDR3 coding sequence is TGTGCCAGTAGTATAGATTATCCAGGTGGCGAGCAGTACTTC. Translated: CASSIDYPGGEQYF.

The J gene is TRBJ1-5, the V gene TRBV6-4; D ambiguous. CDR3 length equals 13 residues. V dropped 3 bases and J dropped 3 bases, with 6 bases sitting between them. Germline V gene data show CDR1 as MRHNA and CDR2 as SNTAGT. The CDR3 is CASSDGNNQPQHF. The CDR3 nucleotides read TGTGCCAGCAGTGATGGGAACAATCAGCCCCAGCATTTT.

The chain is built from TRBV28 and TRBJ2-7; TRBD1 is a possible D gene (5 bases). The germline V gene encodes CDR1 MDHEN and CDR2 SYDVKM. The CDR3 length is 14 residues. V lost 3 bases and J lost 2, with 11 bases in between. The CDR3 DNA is TGTGCCAGCAGTTTTTTTACAGGACCCTACGAGCAGTACTTC. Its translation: CASSFFTGPYEQYF.

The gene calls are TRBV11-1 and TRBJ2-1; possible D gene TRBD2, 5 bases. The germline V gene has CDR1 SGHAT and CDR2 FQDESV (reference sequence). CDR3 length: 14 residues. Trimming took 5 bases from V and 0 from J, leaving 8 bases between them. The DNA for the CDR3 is TGTGCCAGCAGCCTAACTAGCTCCTACAATGAGCAGTTCTTC. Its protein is CASSLTSSYNEQFF.

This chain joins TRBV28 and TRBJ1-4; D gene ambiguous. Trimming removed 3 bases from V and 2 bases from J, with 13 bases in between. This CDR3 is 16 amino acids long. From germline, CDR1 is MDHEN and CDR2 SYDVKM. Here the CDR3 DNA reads TGTGCCAGCAGTTTGTGGCAGGAGATGACTAATGAAAAACTGTTTTTT. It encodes CASSLWQEMTNEKLFF.

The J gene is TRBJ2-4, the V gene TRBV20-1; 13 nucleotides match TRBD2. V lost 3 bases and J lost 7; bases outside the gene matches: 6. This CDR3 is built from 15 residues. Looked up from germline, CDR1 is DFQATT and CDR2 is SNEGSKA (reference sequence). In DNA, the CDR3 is TGCAGTGCTAGTTACCGGACTAGCGGGGGCAACATTCAGTACTTC. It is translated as CSASYRTSGGNIQYF.

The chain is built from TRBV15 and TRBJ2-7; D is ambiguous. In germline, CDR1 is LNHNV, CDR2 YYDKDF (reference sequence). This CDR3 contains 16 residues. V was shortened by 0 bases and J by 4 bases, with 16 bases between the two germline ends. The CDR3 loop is CATSRDPLFHYYEQYF. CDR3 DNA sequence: TGTGCCACCAGCAGAGATCCACTTTTTCATTATTACGAGCAGTACTTC. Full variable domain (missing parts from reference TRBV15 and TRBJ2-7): DAMVIQNPRYQVTQFGKPVTLSCSQTLNHNVMYWYQQKSSQAPKLLFHYYDKDFNNEADTPDNFQSRRPNTSFCFLDIRSPGLGDTAMYLCATSRDPLFHYYEQYFGPGTRLTVT.

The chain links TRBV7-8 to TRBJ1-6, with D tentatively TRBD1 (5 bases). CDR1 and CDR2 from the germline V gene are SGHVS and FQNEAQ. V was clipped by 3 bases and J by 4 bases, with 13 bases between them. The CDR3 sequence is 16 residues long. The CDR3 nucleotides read TGTGCCAGCAGCTTGGTTGTGGGACGGTATAATTCACCCCTCCACTTT. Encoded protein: CASSLVVGRYNSPLHF.

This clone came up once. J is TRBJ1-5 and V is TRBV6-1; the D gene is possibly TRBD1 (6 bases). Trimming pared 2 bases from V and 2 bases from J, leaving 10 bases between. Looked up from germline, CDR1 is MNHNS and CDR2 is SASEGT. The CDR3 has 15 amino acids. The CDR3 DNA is TGTGCCAGCAGTGAAACCTCAGGGGGCAATCAGCCCCAGCATTTT. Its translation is CASSETSGGNQPQHF.

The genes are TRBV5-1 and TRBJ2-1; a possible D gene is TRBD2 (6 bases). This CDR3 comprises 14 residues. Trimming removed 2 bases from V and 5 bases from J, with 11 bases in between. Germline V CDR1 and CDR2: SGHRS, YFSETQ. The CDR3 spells CASSLGVADNEQFF. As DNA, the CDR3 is TGCGCCAGCAGCTTAGGGGTAGCGGACAATGAGCAGTTCTTC.

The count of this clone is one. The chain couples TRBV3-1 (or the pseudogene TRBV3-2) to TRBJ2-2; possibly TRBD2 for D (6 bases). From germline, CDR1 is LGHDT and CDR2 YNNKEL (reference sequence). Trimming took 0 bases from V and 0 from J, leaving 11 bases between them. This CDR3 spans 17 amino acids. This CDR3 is CASSQDFGGANTGELFF. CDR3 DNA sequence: TGTGCCAGCAGCCAAGATTTTGGCGGGGCGAACACCGGGGAGCTGTTTTTT.

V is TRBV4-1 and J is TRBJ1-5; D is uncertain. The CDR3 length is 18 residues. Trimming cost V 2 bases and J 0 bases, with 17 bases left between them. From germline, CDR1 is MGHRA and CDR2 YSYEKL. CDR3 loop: CASSQRADGVYSNQPQHF. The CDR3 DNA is TGCGCCAGCAGCCAAAGGGCCGACGGGGTTTATAGCAATCAGCCCCAGCATTTT.

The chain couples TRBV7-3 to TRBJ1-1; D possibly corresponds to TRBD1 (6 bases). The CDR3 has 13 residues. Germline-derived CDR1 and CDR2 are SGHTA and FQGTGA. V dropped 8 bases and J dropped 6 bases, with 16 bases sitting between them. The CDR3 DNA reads TGTGCCAGCTCACTCGAACAGGGCTCTGAAGCTTTCTTT. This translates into CASSLEQGSEAFF.

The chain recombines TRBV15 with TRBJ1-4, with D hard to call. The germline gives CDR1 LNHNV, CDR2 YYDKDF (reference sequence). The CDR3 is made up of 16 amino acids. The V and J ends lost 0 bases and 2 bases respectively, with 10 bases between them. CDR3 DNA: TGTGCCACCAGCAGAGATGGAGGAGGCACTAATGAAAAACTGTTTTTT. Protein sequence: CATSRDGGGTNEKLFF.

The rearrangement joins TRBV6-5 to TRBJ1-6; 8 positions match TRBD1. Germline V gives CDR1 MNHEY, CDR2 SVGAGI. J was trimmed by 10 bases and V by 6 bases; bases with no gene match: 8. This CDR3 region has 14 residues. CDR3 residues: CASSPRTGRSPLHF. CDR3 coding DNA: TGTGCCAGCAGCCCCCGGACAGGGAGATCACCCCTCCACTTT.

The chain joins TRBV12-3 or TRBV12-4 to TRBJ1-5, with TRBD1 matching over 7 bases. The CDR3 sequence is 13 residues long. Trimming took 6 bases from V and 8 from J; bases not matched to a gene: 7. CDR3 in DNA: TGTGCCAGCAGACCGGGACAGCGAGAGCCCCAGCATTTT. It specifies CASRPGQREPQHF.

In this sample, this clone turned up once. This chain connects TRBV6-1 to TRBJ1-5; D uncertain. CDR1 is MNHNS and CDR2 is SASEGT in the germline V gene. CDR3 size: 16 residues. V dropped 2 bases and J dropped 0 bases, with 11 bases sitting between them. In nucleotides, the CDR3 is TGTGCCAGCAGTGAATCTCTTCGGTATAGCAATCAGCCCCAGCATTTT. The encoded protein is CASSESLRYSNQPQHF.

In DNA form, the CDR3 reads TGTGCCAGTAGTATAGGACAGGGTAGCGAGCCCCAGCATTTT. It encodes CASSIGQGSEPQHF. V gene TRBV19 combines with J gene TRBJ1-5; 7 bases are shared with TRBD1. The V segment lost 1 base and the J segment 8 bases; nucleotides outside the gene matches: 5. The germline gives CDR1 LNHDA, CDR2 SQIVND (reference sequence). The length of the CDR3 is 14 residues.

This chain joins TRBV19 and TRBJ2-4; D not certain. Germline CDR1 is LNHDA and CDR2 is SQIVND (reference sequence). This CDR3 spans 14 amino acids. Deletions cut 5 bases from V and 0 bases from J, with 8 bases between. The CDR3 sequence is CASSVKLAKNIQYF. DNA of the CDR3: TGTGCCAGTAGTGTGAAACTAGCCAAAAACATTCAGTACTTC.

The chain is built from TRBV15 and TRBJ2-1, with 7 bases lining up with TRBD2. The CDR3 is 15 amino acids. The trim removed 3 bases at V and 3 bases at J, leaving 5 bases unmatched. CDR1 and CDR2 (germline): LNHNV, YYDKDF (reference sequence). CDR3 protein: CATSSLAEYYNEQFF. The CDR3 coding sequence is TGTGCCACCAGCAGTCTAGCGGAGTACTACAATGAGCAGTTCTTC.

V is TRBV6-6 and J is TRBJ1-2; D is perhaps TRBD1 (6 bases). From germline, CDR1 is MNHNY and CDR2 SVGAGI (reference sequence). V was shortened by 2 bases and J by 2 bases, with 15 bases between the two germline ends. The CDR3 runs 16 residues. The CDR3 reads CASSYTQGASNYGYTF. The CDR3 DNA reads TGTGCCAGCAGTTACACACAGGGCGCCTCCAACTATGGCTACACCTTC.

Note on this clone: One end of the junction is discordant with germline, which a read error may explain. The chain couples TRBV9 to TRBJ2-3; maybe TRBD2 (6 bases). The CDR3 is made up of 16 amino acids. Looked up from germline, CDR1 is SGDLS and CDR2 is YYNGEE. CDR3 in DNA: TGTGCCAGCAGCCCGTCGACTAGTCACCAACAGATACGCAGTAATTTT. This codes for CASSPSTSHQQIRSNF.

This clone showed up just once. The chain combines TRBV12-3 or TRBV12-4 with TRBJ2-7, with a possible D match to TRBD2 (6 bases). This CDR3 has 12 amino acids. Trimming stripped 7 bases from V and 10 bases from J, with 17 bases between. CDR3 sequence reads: CASTLRWEVQYF. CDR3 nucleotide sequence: TGTGCCAGCACCCTAAGGTGGGAGGTTCAGTACTTC.

The CDR3 reads CASGRTDLNQPQHF. The CDR3 nucleotides read TGTGCCAGCGGGAGGACAGACCTCAATCAGCCCCAGCATTTT. The chain links TRBV2 to TRBJ1-5, with D possibly being TRBD1 (6 bases). The CDR3 runs to 14 residues. Trimming shortened V by 8 bases and J by 3 bases, and 14 bases separated the two germline ends. CDR1 and CDR2 from the germline V gene are SNHLY and FYNNEI.

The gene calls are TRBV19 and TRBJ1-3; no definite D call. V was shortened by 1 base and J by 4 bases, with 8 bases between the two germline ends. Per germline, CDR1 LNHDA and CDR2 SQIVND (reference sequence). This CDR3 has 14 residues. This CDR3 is CASSIGGEGNTIYF. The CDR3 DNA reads TGTGCCAGTAGTATAGGCGGAGAAGGAAACACCATATATTTT.

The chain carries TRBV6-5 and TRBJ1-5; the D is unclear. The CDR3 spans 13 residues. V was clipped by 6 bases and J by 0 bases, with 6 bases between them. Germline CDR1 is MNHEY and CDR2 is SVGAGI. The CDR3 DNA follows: TGTGCCAGCAGGGAGAATAGCAATCAGCCCCAGCATTTT. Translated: CASRENSNQPQHF.